The entry below gives a single T cell receptor (beta chain) sequence along with its context. Some clones are missing from TCRdb's copy, which holds only in-frame ones; the method was immunoSEQ multiplex PCR. In the table there are roughly 380,000 clones, about 87% of which are singletons. This record comes from a study of blood T cell repertoires in COVID-19. This CDR3 has 13 residues. V was trimmed by 5 bases and J by 4 bases, leaving 11 bases between them. The source of this sequence is a young man who had recovered from COVID-19. Sequenced input: PBMCs or T cells enriched from blood (not recorded which). This chain connects TRBV12-3 or TRBV12-4 to TRBJ1-2, with D possibly matching TRBD1 (5 bases). The CDR3 is CASSTDGGYGYTF. CDR3 in DNA: TGTGCCAGCAGTACTGACGGGGGCTATGGCTACACCTTC.